The 23 T cell receptor beta chains below were found in one sample sequenced in a study of vaccination effects on CD4 cells after COVID-19. Their antigens are not known. With the ViraFEST assay, the study expanded antigen-specific CD4+ T cells using viral peptide pools, then sequenced them. Between days 9 and 11 of culture, CD4+ T cells were separated out. Their SARS-CoV-2 infection, verified by PCR, occurred between March and December 2020. Produced via immunoSEQ multiplex PCR; TCRdb's table is partial and in-frame only. The sample has about 70,000 clones, around 70% seen once. The sequencing here drew on CD4+ T cells from PBMCs cultured with HIV peptides, taken before COVID-19 vaccination. Subset noted: HIV-1 Nef peptide pool negative control/reference culture. These receptors came from a human donor who had a prior SARS-CoV-2 infection.

The V gene is TRBV11-2, the J gene TRBJ1-1, with a tentative D call TRBD1 (5 bases). Trimming stripped 7 bases from V and 1 base from J, with 16 bases between. This CDR3 region has 15 residues. In germline, CDR1 is SGHAT, CDR2 FQNNGV. The CDR3 DNA sequence: TGTGCCAGCATCACGCAGTGGGGGACGAACACTGAAGCTTTCTTT. Encoded protein: CASITQWGTNTEAFF.

The chain combines TRBV18 with TRBJ2-2, with D uncertain. This CDR3 spans 12 amino acids. CDR1 and CDR2 from the germline V gene are KGHSH and LQKENI. V lost 6 bases to trimming and J lost 7 bases, with 9 bases between them. In DNA form, the CDR3 reads TGTGCCAGCTCCCCCGTCATCGGGGAGCTGTTTTTT. This codes for CASSPVIGELFF.

The chain carries TRBV19 and TRBJ2-7, with D hard to call. The CDR3 has 14 residues. CDR1 LNHDA and CDR2 SQIVND come from the germline V gene (reference sequence). Trimming took 7 bases from V and 0 from J, leaving 13 bases between them. The CDR3 protein is CASMPGGASYEQYF. CDR3 nucleotide sequence: TGTGCCAGTATGCCGGGCGGAGCCTCCTACGAGCAGTACTTC. Supplemented by reference TRBV19 and TRBJ2-7, the full variable domain reads DGGITQSPKYLFRKEGQNVTLSCEQNLNHDAMYWYRQDPGQGLRLIYYSQIVNDFQKGDIAEGYSVSREKKESFPLTVTSAQKNPTAFYLCASMPGGASYEQYFGPGTRLTVT.

V and J are TRBV11-3 and TRBJ1-3, with no clear D. Trimming removed 2 bases at V and 1 base at J, with 6 bases between. The CDR3 spans 14 residues. CDR1 and CDR2 (germline): SGHNT, YENEEA. The CDR3 reads CASSLSHSGNTIYF. CDR3 bases: TGTGCCAGCAGCTTATCACATTCTGGAAACACCATATATTTT.

This chain links TRBV20-1 with TRBJ2-7; weak D call: TRBD1 (6 bases). The germline CDR1 and CDR2 sequences are DFQATT and SNEGSKA (reference sequence). V lost 3 bases to trimming and J lost 5 bases, with 14 bases between them. The CDR3 runs 13 residues. The DNA for the CDR3 is TGCAGTGCTAGTCTCGCAGGGGCCCACGAGCAGTACTTC. Residues: CSASLAGAHEQYF.

The rearrangement uses TRBV19 and TRBJ2-1, with 7 positions matching TRBD2. Germline values: CDR1 LNHDA, CDR2 SQIVND (reference sequence). CDR3 length equals 14 residues. The V segment lost 3 bases and the J segment 7 bases; nucleotides outside the gene matches: 6. Written as DNA, the CDR3 is TGTGCCAGTAGTATTCATCGGGAGGTAAATGAGCAGTTCTTC. It encodes CASSIHREVNEQFF.

This chain connects TRBV27 to TRBJ2-5; 9 nucleotides line up with TRBD1. The CDR3 runs 14 residues. V trimming: 5 bases; J trimming: 5 bases; junction bases outside the gene matches: 6. The V gene's germline CDR1 is MNHEY and CDR2 SMNVEV (reference sequence). CDR3 in amino acids: CASSPQGAEETQYF. CDR3 bases: TGTGCCAGCAGTCCACAGGGGGCAGAGGAGACCCAGTACTTC.

The V call is TRBV27, the J call TRBJ1-2, with TRBD1 matching 7 bases. The CDR3 runs to 17 residues. Trimming removed 2 bases from V and 1 base from J; junction bases left unmatched: 10. Germline lookup yields CDR1 MNHEY and CDR2 SMNVEV (reference sequence). The CDR3 region is CASSLTGASSFNYGYTF. The CDR3, as DNA: TGTGCCAGCAGTTTAACAGGGGCTTCAAGTTTTAACTATGGCTACACCTTC.

The chain links TRBV18 to TRBJ1-3; D not certain. The CDR3 totals 14 residues. In germline, CDR1 is KGHSH, CDR2 LQKENI. Trimming left V 0 bases short and J 9 bases short, with 12 bases between. The CDR3 is CASSPPRSLPTIYF. CDR3 coding DNA: TGTGCCAGCTCACCACCGCGGAGCCTCCCCACCATATATTTT.

A few counts support this clone. This chain joins TRBV2 and TRBJ2-1; TRBD2 matches 11 bases. V gave up 5 bases and J gave up 5 bases; unmatched junction bases: 5. The germline CDR1 and CDR2 sequences are SNHLY and FYNNEI. The CDR3 has 15 residues. CDR3 amino acids: CASSTHSGRDNEQFF. CDR3 DNA sequence: TGTGCCAGCAGTACACATAGCGGGAGGGACAATGAGCAGTTCTTC.

The CDR3 spells CASSLLTSGNPQETQYF. DNA of the CDR3: TGTGCCAGCAGCCTTCTGACTAGCGGTAACCCACAAGAGACCCAGTACTTC. J is TRBJ2-5 and V is TRBV5-6; 9 bases agree with TRBD2. The junction had 12 bases not matched to a gene; V was cut back by 4 bases and J by 2 bases. CDR1 is SGHDT and CDR2 is YYEEEE in the germline V gene. This CDR3 is 17 amino acids long.

This clone was recorded a few times. The J gene is TRBJ1-2, the V gene TRBV7-2; TRBD1 matches at 8 bases. The V segment lost 3 bases and the J segment 5 bases; nucleotides outside the gene matches: 2. CDR1 SGHTA and CDR2 FQGNSA come from the germline V gene. This CDR3 contains 13 residues. CDR3 bases: TGTGCCAGCAGCTTGGGACAGGATTATGGCTACACCTTC. Translated, it gives CASSLGQDYGYTF.

J is TRBJ2-6 and V is TRBV2, with 7 bases matching TRBD1. V dropped 7 bases and J dropped 7; count of bases not matched to a gene: 4. CDR1 is SNHLY and CDR2 is FYNNEI in the germline V gene. This CDR3 has 13 amino acids. The CDR3 spells CASIPGGANVLTF. The CDR3 DNA reads TGTGCCAGCATCCCAGGGGGTGCCAACGTCCTGACTTTC.

The rearrangement links TRBV5-1 to TRBJ1-1; possible D gene TRBD1, 6 bases. This CDR3 has 16 residues. The V gene lost 2 bases and the J gene lost 5 bases, with 19 bases spanning the gap. Germline V CDR1 and CDR2: SGHRS, YFSETQ. DNA for the CDR3: TGCGCCAGCAGCTTTGGGATTGGGACACAAGCTACTGAAGCTTTCTTT. Translation: CASSFGIGTQATEAFF.

This clone was seen a few times. The chain combines TRBV18 with TRBJ1-4; tentative D call: TRBD1 (5 bases). The CDR3 spans 15 residues. Germline CDR1 is KGHSH and CDR2 is LQKENI. Trimming removed 0 bases at V and 7 bases at J, with 12 bases between. CDR3 amino acids: CASSPPAGQGEKLFF. The CDR3 nucleotides read TGTGCCAGCTCACCACCAGCGGGGCAAGGTGAAAAACTGTTTTTT.

The rearrangement joins TRBV4-1 to TRBJ2-3; D is undetermined. With 1 base removed from V and 4 bases from J, the gap between germline ends came to 12 bases. The CDR3 runs 15 residues. Germline V gene lookup returns CDR1 MGHRA and CDR2 YSYEKL. The CDR3 protein is CASSQVAQPSDTQYF. Written as DNA, the CDR3 is TGCGCCAGCAGCCAAGTGGCTCAGCCTTCAGATACGCAGTATTTT.

In nucleotides, the CDR3 is TGTGCCAGTAGTATGATCAGGGGCAATCAGCCCCAGCATTTT. As protein: CASSMIRGNQPQHF. The rearrangement uses TRBV19 and TRBJ1-5; D may be TRBD1 (5 bases). Germline CDR1 reads LNHDA; CDR2 reads SQIVND (reference sequence). CDR3 length: 14 amino acids. Trimming stripped 3 bases from V and 2 bases from J, with 8 bases between.

The rearrangement uses TRBV15 and TRBJ1-1; weak D call: TRBD1 (6 bases). The ends were cut back, 1 base at V and 3 bases at J, with 18 bases in the middle. The CDR3 is made up of 17 amino acids. Germline-derived CDR1 and CDR2 are LNHNV and YYDKDF (reference sequence). The DNA for the CDR3 is TGTGCCACCAGCAGAGGGGCAAGGCAGGGGTGGGACACTGAAGCTTTCTTT. Translating gives CATSRGARQGWDTEAFF.

This sequence joins TRBV7-8 and TRBJ1-2; 8 bases agree with TRBD1. This CDR3 has 15 amino acids. Trimming at V came to 5 bases and at J to 7 bases, leaving 12 bases not matched to a gene. Germline V gene data show CDR1 as SGHVS and CDR2 as FQNEAQ. CDR3 sequence (DNA): TGTGCCAGCAGCCGAGTATTGGACAGGGTTGGTGGCTACACCTTC. Residues: CASSRVLDRVGGYTF.

The chain is built from TRBV5-1 and TRBJ2-7; D is possibly TRBD1 (5 bases). Trimming cost V 4 bases and J 5 bases, with 16 bases left between them. Germline CDR1 reads SGHRS; CDR2 reads YFSETQ. The CDR3 runs 14 residues. The CDR3 here is CASSADTGWDEQYF. The CDR3 nucleotides are TGCGCCAGCAGCGCGGACACCGGCTGGGACGAGCAGTACTTC.

V and J are TRBV27 and TRBJ1-2, with D tentatively TRBD1 (5 bases). Trimming cost V 5 bases and J 6 bases, with 19 bases left between them. Germline V gene data show CDR1 as MNHEY and CDR2 as SMNVEV (reference sequence). The CDR3 loop spans 15 amino acids. The CDR3 nucleotides are TGTGCCAGCAGTCTACATCATCAGGGCGGGGATGGCTACACCTTC. This translates into CASSLHHQGGDGYTF.

The V and J genes are TRBV19 and TRBJ1-2; D gene unclear. In germline, CDR1 is LNHDA, CDR2 SQIVND (reference sequence). The CDR3 is 13 residues long. V was clipped by 10 bases and J by 0 bases, with 12 bases between them. CDR3 sequence: CATSRISNYGYTF. Written as DNA, the CDR3 is TGTGCCACTTCCAGGATTTCTAACTATGGCTACACCTTC.

This clone was seen a few times. The chain has TRBV18 and TRBJ2-1; no clear D gene. V was shortened by 0 bases and J by 0 bases, with 9 bases between the two germline ends. The germline gives CDR1 KGHSH, CDR2 LQKENI. This CDR3 is 16 amino acids long. CDR3 sequence (DNA): TGTGCCAGCTCACCACCGACTTACAGCTCCTACAATGAGCAGTTCTTC. Translated: CASSPPTYSSYNEQFF.